One sample yielded the 14 T cell receptor beta chains listed below, sequenced in a study of blood T cell repertoires in COVID-19. Repertoires were generated with immunoSEQ multiplex PCR, while TCRdb's copy carries only in-frame clones and drops some. Among hundreds of thousands of clones, approximately 90% were seen once, and the ten largest hold 2% to 3%. Source material: PBMCs or T cells enriched from blood (not recorded which). The receptors here all came from a woman aged 18 to 35 who had recovered from COVID-19.

This clone was counted a few times. The chain recombines TRBV7-9 with TRBJ2-7, with TRBD1 matching over 9 bases. Germline V gene data show CDR1 as SEHNR and CDR2 as FQNEAQ (reference sequence). The CDR3 contains 16 residues. V shed 4 bases, J shed 1 base, and the junction held 8 bases outside the gene matches. CDR3 DNA: TGTGCCAGCAGCTCAGCCGGGACAGGGAGTTCCTACGAGCAGTACTTC. Its translation: CASSSAGTGSSYEQYF.

The chain uses TRBV7-9 and TRBJ2-7; maybe TRBD2 (6 bases). Deletions cut 6 bases from V and 2 bases from J, with 11 bases between. Per the germline V gene, CDR1 is SEHNR and CDR2 is FQNEAQ (reference sequence). This CDR3 spans 13 amino acids. The CDR3 reads CASSSGGTYEQYF. In DNA, the CDR3 is TGTGCCAGCAGTTCAGGCGGGACCTACGAGCAGTACTTC. Full variable domain (outside the CDR3, taken from reference TRBV7-9 and TRBJ2-7): DTGVSQNPRHKITKRGQNVTFRCDPISEHNRLYWYRQTLGQGPEFLTYFQNEAQLEKSRLLSDRFSAERPKGSFSTLEIQRTEQGDSAMYLCASSSGGTYEQYFGPGTRLTVT.

The V and J genes are TRBV15 and TRBJ1-1; D remains ambiguous. Germline CDR1 is LNHNV and CDR2 is YYDKDF (reference sequence). The CDR3 runs to 14 residues. The V gene lost 1 base and the J gene lost 1 base, with 7 bases spanning the gap. CDR3 residues: CATSRATGNTEAFF. CDR3 nucleotide sequence: TGTGCCACCAGCAGAGCCACCGGGAACACTGAAGCTTTCTTT. Together with reference TRBV15 and TRBJ1-1, the CDR3 gives the full variable domain: DAMVIQNPRYQVTQFGKPVTLSCSQTLNHNVMYWYQQKSSQAPKLLFHYYDKDFNNEADTPDNFQSRRPNTSFCFLDIRSPGLGDTAMYLCATSRATGNTEAFFGQGTRLTVV.

The chain is built from TRBV28 and TRBJ1-1; D not resolved. The CDR3 loop spans 14 amino acids. The germline gives CDR1 MDHEN, CDR2 SYDVKM. Between the trimmed V and J ends, which lost 5 bases and 6 bases, there was a span of 16 bases. CDR3 sequence reads: CASSIQERFPEAFF. CDR3 coding DNA: TGTGCCAGCAGTATTCAGGAAAGGTTCCCTGAAGCTTTCTTT.

The CDR3 reads CASSAVSSTDTQYF. CDR3 coding DNA: TGCGCCAGCAGTGCAGTATCGAGCACAGATACGCAGTATTTT. V usage is TRBV10-1 and J usage is TRBJ2-3; unclear D gene. The CDR3 spans 14 residues. V shed 4 bases and J shed 0 bases, with 8 bases lying between them. The germline CDR1 and CDR2 sequences are WNHNN and SYGVQD (reference sequence).

V and J are TRBV7-9 and TRBJ1-5; TRBD1 aligns across 9 bases. V shed 5 bases and J 7 bases; nucleotides not matched to a gene: 9. Germline V gene sequence: CDR1 SEHNR, CDR2 FQNEAQ (reference sequence). This CDR3 region has 15 residues. The CDR3 loop is CASSPPGQGYQPQHF. CDR3 DNA sequence: TGTGCCAGCAGCCCACCGGGACAGGGCTACCAGCCCCAGCATTTT.

This clone came up a few times. This chain connects TRBV5-1 to TRBJ2-1; D not resolved. Germline V gene sequence: CDR1 SGHRS, CDR2 YFSETQ. CDR3 length: 14 residues. Trimming shortened V by 0 bases and J by 3 bases, and 7 bases separated the two germline ends. CDR3 DNA sequence: TGCGCCAGCAGCTTGGGGCCGGGCTACAATGAGCAGTTCTTC. Translated: CASSLGPGYNEQFF.

This chain uses TRBV2 with TRBJ1-5; D is undetermined. CDR3 size: 21 residues. The V gene's germline CDR1 is SNHLY and CDR2 FYNNEI. Trimming stripped 6 bases from V and 0 bases from J, with 30 bases between. Written as DNA, the CDR3 is TGTGCCAGCAGCGTCTATGGTGACGAGGGCCCTTCACATTATAGCAATCAGCCCCAGCATTTT. Protein sequence: CASSVYGDEGPSHYSNQPQHF.

The rearrangement links TRBV2 to TRBJ2-7; D might be TRBD2 (5 bases). V was cut by 5 bases and J by 3 bases, with 14 bases left in between. Germline V gene data show CDR1 as SNHLY and CDR2 as FYNNEI. The CDR3 is made up of 14 amino acids. The CDR3 protein is CASSPLSAGYEQYF. For the CDR3, the DNA is TGTGCCAGCAGTCCCTTGAGTGCGGGCTACGAGCAGTACTTC.

A single count supports this clone. This chain connects TRBV6-5 to TRBJ1-5, with TRBD1 matching 8 bases. Germline V gene sequence: CDR1 MNHEY, CDR2 SVGAGI. The CDR3 sequence is 15 residues long. The junction had 5 bases not matched to a gene; V was cut back by 6 bases and J by 1 base. The CDR3 is CASRPQGGSNQPQHF. CDR3 DNA: TGTGCCAGCAGGCCACAGGGGGGAAGCAATCAGCCCCAGCATTTT.

V gene TRBV20-1 combines with J gene TRBJ1-5; D perhaps matches TRBD1 (5 bases). This CDR3 region has 13 residues. The germline V gene encodes CDR1 DFQATT and CDR2 SNEGSKA (reference sequence). The V gene lost 3 bases and the J gene lost 4 bases, with 10 bases spanning the gap. The CDR3 protein is CSASVGTNQPQHF. The CDR3 bases are TGCAGTGCTAGTGTGGGGACTAATCAGCCCCAGCATTTT.

The chain uses TRBV7-8 and TRBJ2-7; TRBD1 might be the D (6 bases). This CDR3 contains 14 residues. CDR1 is SGHVS and CDR2 is FQNEAQ in the germline V gene. V lost 0 bases and J lost 5, with 11 bases in between. The CDR3 bases are TGTGCCAGCAGCTTAGCAGGGGGTTTTGACGAGCAGTACTTC. Amino acid sequence: CASSLAGGFDEQYF. The whole variable domain, remainder taken from reference TRBV7-8 and TRBJ2-7, is GAGVSQSPRYKVAKRGQDVALRCDPISGHVSLFWYQQALGQGPEFLTYFQNEAQLDKSGLPSDRFFAERPEGSVSTLKIQRTQQEDSAVYLCASSLAGGFDEQYFGPGTRLTVT.

The chain uses TRBV2 and TRBJ2-1, with a weak D call TRBD2 (7 bases). Germline CDR1 is SNHLY and CDR2 is FYNNEI. The CDR3 has 14 residues. V was pared by 9 bases and J by 0 bases, with 12 bases between. CDR3 in amino acids: CARKGGSSYNEQFF. The CDR3 bases are TGTGCCAGGAAGGGGGGGAGCTCCTACAATGAGCAGTTCTTC.

In its sample, this clone was seen once. This chain connects TRBV7-8 to TRBJ1-2, with a possible D match to TRBD1 (5 bases). The CDR3 is made up of 14 amino acids. Trimming removed 3 bases at V and 4 bases at J, with 12 bases between. Germline CDR1 SGHVS, CDR2 FQNEAQ. The CDR3 DNA follows: TGTGCCAGCAGCTTGGGGCGATCGAGCTATGGCTACACCTTC. Protein sequence: CASSLGRSSYGYTF.